These 22 T cell receptor beta chains originate from one sample sequenced in a study of T cell changes during pregnancy in multiple sclerosis. Sequencing used immunoSEQ multiplex PCR; TCRdb keeps in-frame clones, though not all of them. The repertoire holds tens of thousands of clones, with about 88% as singletons. The sample consisted of CD4+ T cells from peripheral blood mononuclear cells, taken in the second trimester of pregnancy. These receptors all stem from a female donor with multiple sclerosis, enrolled in a pregnancy study.

The rearrangement uses TRBV6-5 and TRBJ2-1; 7 nucleotides agree with TRBD2. CDR1 is MNHEY and CDR2 is SVGAGI in the germline V gene. This CDR3 comprises 15 residues. The J segment lost 4 bases and the V segment lost 5 bases, leaving 8 bases of the junction unmatched. The CDR3 region is CASSAGGSGYNEQFF. In DNA, the CDR3 is TGTGCCAGCAGTGCCGGGGGGAGTGGGTACAATGAGCAGTTCTTC.

This chain joins TRBV20-1 and TRBJ2-1; D not resolved. Trimming took 5 bases from V and 7 from J, leaving 9 bases between them. The CDR3 is 11 amino acids. Germline CDR1 DFQATT, CDR2 SNEGSKA (reference sequence). The CDR3 protein is CSAGSWNEQFF. The DNA for the CDR3 is TGCAGTGCTGGCTCTTGGAATGAGCAGTTCTTC.

The chain is built from TRBV6-6 and TRBJ2-7; 7 bases map to TRBD2. J was trimmed by 1 base and V by 7 bases; bases with no gene match: 4. The CDR3 length is 13 residues. Germline CDR1 is MNHNY and CDR2 is SVGAGI (reference sequence). Here the CDR3 DNA reads TGTGCCAGCACCGGGACTACATCCTACGAGCAGTACTTC. This codes for CASTGTTSYEQYF.

This chain joins TRBV6-1 and TRBJ2-5; D possibly corresponds to TRBD1 (6 bases). The V gene's germline CDR1 is MNHNS and CDR2 SASEGT. This CDR3 is 15 amino acids long. The V and J ends lost 10 bases and 4 bases respectively, with 22 bases between them. CDR3 in amino acids: CATAPARARGETQYF. Written as DNA, the CDR3 is TGTGCCACGGCCCCAGCACGGGCCAGGGGAGAGACCCAGTACTTC.

This chain connects TRBV5-1 to TRBJ2-7; 7 bases agree with TRBD1. Germline-derived CDR1 and CDR2 are SGHRS and YFSETQ. There are 17 residues in the CDR3. V gave up 0 bases and J gave up 2 bases; unmatched junction bases: 11. CDR3 residues: CASSLALTGTYPYEQYF. CDR3 bases: TGCGCCAGCAGCTTGGCCCTGACAGGGACCTACCCCTACGAGCAGTACTTC.

The rearrangement links TRBV6-4 to TRBJ1-1, with D perhaps matching TRBD1 (5 bases). Trimming shortened V by 6 bases and J by 5 bases, and 13 bases separated the two germline ends. Germline V gene data show CDR1 as MRHNA and CDR2 as SNTAGT. The CDR3 has 13 amino acids. CDR3 coding DNA: TGTGCCAGCAGGAACCAGGGTTGGACTGAAGCTTTCTTT. Protein product: CASRNQGWTEAFF.

This chain connects TRBV11-2 to TRBJ2-5, with 8 bases aligning to TRBD1. The germline V gene encodes CDR1 SGHAT and CDR2 FQNNGV. This CDR3 is built from 13 residues. The V segment lost 5 bases and the J segment 2 bases; nucleotides outside the gene matches: 1. The CDR3 protein is CASSRDRQETQYF. DNA of the CDR3: TGTGCCAGCAGCCGGGACAGGCAAGAGACCCAGTACTTC.

The chain links TRBV5-6 to TRBJ2-2; 8 bases agree with TRBD1. CDR1 and CDR2 (germline): SGHDT, YYEEEE. The CDR3 spans 16 residues. The V and J ends lost 3 bases and 0 bases, in that order; junction bases with no gene match: 4. The CDR3 loop is CASSSTGGANTGELFF. As DNA, the CDR3 is TGTGCCAGCAGCTCAACAGGGGGAGCGAACACCGGGGAGCTGTTTTTT.

The genes are TRBV11-2 and TRBJ2-3; 11 bases map to TRBD1. V lost 4 bases and J lost 5; bases outside the gene matches: 8. The CDR3 consists of 16 residues. Germline values: CDR1 SGHAT, CDR2 FQNNGV. The CDR3 here is CASSSGQGGYEDTQYF. As DNA, the CDR3 is TGTGCCAGCAGCTCGGGACAGGGGGGTTATGAAGATACGCAGTATTTT.

The gene calls are TRBV6-5 and TRBJ2-1; 13 bases agree with TRBD2. The V segment lost 6 bases and the J segment 8 bases; nucleotides outside the gene matches: 7. The CDR3 length is 15 residues. CDR1 and CDR2 (germline): MNHEY, SVGAGI. CDR3 residues: CASRSTGTSGDEQFF. The CDR3, as DNA: TGTGCCAGCAGATCCACCGGGACTAGCGGGGATGAGCAGTTCTTC.

The rearrangement links TRBV6-6 to TRBJ2-7; possibly TRBD2 for D (6 bases). The CDR3 spans 13 residues. Between the trimmed V and J ends, which lost 5 bases and 6 bases, there was a span of 14 bases. Germline-derived CDR1 and CDR2 are MNHNY and SVGAGI (reference sequence). CDR3 DNA: TGTGCCAGCAGTCTCGGGAGTGGAGGCGAGCAGTACTTC. Encoded protein: CASSLGSGGEQYF.

This chain connects TRBV7-6 to TRBJ2-1; tentatively, D is TRBD2 (5 bases). Germline V gene sequence: CDR1 SGHVS, CDR2 FNYEAQ. The CDR3 contains 12 residues. V gave up 10 bases and J gave up 1 base, with 8 bases separating them. As DNA, the CDR3 is TGTGCCACGAGGAGGTCCTACAATGAGCAGTTCTTC. This encodes CATRRSYNEQFF.

The V gene is TRBV5-4, the J gene TRBJ1-2; D is unclear. Per germline, CDR1 SGHNT and CDR2 YYREEE (reference sequence). The CDR3 has 15 residues. V lost 0 bases and J 7 bases, leaving 16 bases between the germline ends. The CDR3: CASSLVGRELGGYTF. The CDR3 coding sequence is TGTGCCAGCAGCTTGGTGGGCCGTGAGTTGGGTGGCTACACCTTC. Drawing the rest from reference TRBV5-4 and TRBJ1-2, the complete variable domain is ETGVTQSPTHLIKTRGQQVTLRCSSQSGHNTVSWYQQALGQGPQFIFQYYREEENGRGNFPPRFSGLQFPNYSSELNVNALELDDSALYLCASSLVGRELGGYTFGSGTRLTVV.

The chain uses TRBV10-3 and TRBJ1-2, with a possible D match to TRBD1 (6 bases). The CDR3 loop spans 14 amino acids. Trimming left V 3 bases short and J 3 bases short, with 11 bases between. Germline V gene sequence: CDR1 ENHRY, CDR2 SYGVKD. This CDR3 reads CAISDRTAHYGYTF. For the CDR3, the DNA is TGTGCCATCAGTGATAGGACAGCGCACTATGGCTACACCTTC.

CDR3: CASSLQAGNTGELFF. DNA of the CDR3: TGCGCCAGCAGCTTGCAGGCGGGGAACACCGGGGAGCTGTTTTTT. The rearrangement uses TRBV5-1 and TRBJ2-2; a possible D gene is TRBD2 (5 bases). The CDR3 is made up of 15 amino acids. Trimming shortened V by 1 base and J by 1 base, and 8 bases separated the two germline ends. Per germline, CDR1 SGHRS and CDR2 YFSETQ.

The V gene is TRBV7-8, the J gene TRBJ2-1; perhaps TRBD2 as D (6 bases). The germline V gene has CDR1 SGHVS and CDR2 FQNEAQ. The V and J ends lost 3 bases and 3 bases respectively, with 9 bases between them. The CDR3 sequence is 14 residues long. The CDR3 sequence: CASSFGGNYNEQFF. CDR3 nucleotides: TGTGCCAGCAGCTTCGGCGGGAACTACAATGAGCAGTTCTTC.

The V call is TRBV7-8, the J call TRBJ2-7; D is possibly TRBD2 (7 bases). Between the trimmed V and J ends, which lost 3 bases and 5 bases, there was a span of 17 bases. Germline V lookup: CDR1 SGHVS, CDR2 FQNEAQ. The CDR3 length is 15 residues. CDR3 in amino acids: CASSFGGGGRNEQYF. In DNA, the CDR3 is TGTGCCAGCAGCTTCGGAGGGGGGGGTAGGAACGAGCAGTACTTC.

V is TRBV19 and J is TRBJ2-7; 7 bases align to TRBD1. The germline CDR1 and CDR2 sequences are LNHDA and SQIVND (reference sequence). The CDR3 covers 14 residues. V shed 6 bases and J 3 bases; nucleotides not matched to a gene: 8. The DNA for the CDR3 is TGTGCCAGTAGCCGACAGGGAATGGGCTACGAGCAGTACTTC. As protein: CASSRQGMGYEQYF. Together with reference TRBV19 and TRBJ2-7, the CDR3 gives the full variable domain: DGGITQSPKYLFRKEGQNVTLSCEQNLNHDAMYWYRQDPGQGLRLIYYSQIVNDFQKGDIAEGYSVSREKKESFPLTVTSAQKNPTAFYLCASSRQGMGYEQYFGPGTRLTVT.

V gene TRBV11-2 combines with J gene TRBJ1-1; 8 bases agree with TRBD1. This CDR3 comprises 15 residues. Trimming at V came to 5 bases and at J to 0 bases, leaving 5 bases not matched to a gene. Looked up from germline, CDR1 is SGHAT and CDR2 is FQNNGV. CDR3 DNA sequence: TGTGCCAGCAGCAAACGGACAGGGATGAACACTGAAGCTTTCTTT. It codes for CASSKRTGMNTEAFF.

This chain uses TRBV6-1 with TRBJ2-3; 7 nucleotides align to TRBD1. V gave up 7 bases and J gave up 0 bases; unmatched junction bases: 4. Germline values: CDR1 MNHNS, CDR2 SASEGT. CDR3 length: 14 amino acids. Here the CDR3 reads CASIGQASTDTQYF. The CDR3 bases are TGTGCCAGCATCGGACAGGCTAGCACAGATACGCAGTATTTT.

This clone was observed a handful of times. The genes are TRBV11-3 and TRBJ2-1; tentative D call: TRBD2 (6 bases). Between the trimmed V and J ends, which lost 1 base and 10 bases, there was a span of 14 bases. The CDR3 consists of 14 residues. The germline CDR1 and CDR2 sequences are SGHNT and YENEEA. The DNA for the CDR3 is TGTGCCAGCAGCTTAGGGCCCGGGGGAAACGAGCAGTTCTTC. Its translation: CASSLGPGGNEQFF.

In its sample, this clone was seen a few times. The chain has TRBV11-2 and TRBJ2-2, with 8 bases fitting TRBD2. In germline, CDR1 is SGHAT, CDR2 FQNNGV. V lost 1 base and J lost 4; bases outside the gene matches: 11. This CDR3 is built from 18 residues. Here the CDR3 DNA reads TGTGCCAGCAGCTTAGTTGTCGGGAGGGCCTCAGGCACCGGGGAGCTGTTTTTT. Protein: CASSLVVGRASGTGELFF.